This is a list of T cell receptor beta chains from one sample in a study of T cell changes during pregnancy in multiple sclerosis. Produced via immunoSEQ multiplex PCR; TCRdb's table is partial and in-frame only. The table includes some 60,000 clones, 85% to 95% detected once. The material was peripheral blood, obtained after pregnancy. The receptors come from a female donor with multiple sclerosis, enrolled in a pregnancy study. The CDR3 runs from the conserved cysteine through the conserved F or W. The order of the fields is D gene, J gene, V gene, clone size, CDR3 DNA, CDR3 protein. A D gene is named only where the DNA matches it firmly. Where a row states a size, it is once, few, many or the class of an expanded clone; other rows omit it.

>TRBD1|TRBJ1-5|TRBV19|NA
TGTGCCAGTAGTATCCAGGGACAGGGGCTCTCCAATCAGCCCCAGCATTTT
CASSIQGQGLSNQPQHF
>NA|TRBJ2-1|TRBV6-6|NA
TGTGCCAGCAGTTTCCGGCGGGATGAGCAGTTCTTC
CASSFRRDEQFF
>TRBD1|TRBJ2-1|TRBV5-1|once
TGCGCCAGCAGCCTCCTAGGGGACAGCAACAATGAGCAGTTCTTC
CASSLLGDSNNEQFF
>NA|TRBJ2-4|TRBV5-6|NA
TGTGCCAGCAGCTTGGGTATCCAGGGATACATTCAGTACTTC
CASSLGIQGYIQYF
>NA|TRBJ1-1|TRBV13|few
TGTGCCAGCAGCTTAAGTTACCGGGGAGTCACTGAAGCTTTCTTT
CASSLSYRGVTEAFF
>TRBD1|TRBJ1-5|TRBV10-3|NA
TGTGCCATCAGCCGGACAGGGGAAACTCCTCAGCCCCAGCATTTT
CAISRTGETPQPQHF
>NA|TRBJ2-5|TRBV28|once
TGTGCCAGCAGCCTGTCGACAGGACCTGGGTTGACCCAGTACTTC
CASSLSTGPGLTQYF
>NA|TRBJ2-7|TRBV19|NA
TGTGCCAGTAGTCGGTTTGAAGGAGACAGCTCCTACGAGCAGTACTTC
CASSRFEGDSSYEQYF
>NA|TRBJ2-3|TRBV29-1|NA
TGCAGCGTCCAACGGTCTAGCGGCACAGATACGCAGTATTTT
CSVQRSSGTDTQYF
>NA|TRBJ2-3|TRBV4-2|NA
TGTGCCAGCAGCCAAAGTGGGGCCAGCGTCGCAGATACGCAGTATTTT
CASSQSGASVADTQYF
>NA|TRBJ1-2|TRBV7-9|once
TGTGCCAGCAGCTCCCCGGAATCAGGTCCAAAACCCCTGAGCGGCTACACCTTC
CASSSPESGPKPLSGYTF
>NA|TRBJ1-1|TRBV4-2|few
TGTGCCAGCAGCCAAGGGAGGAGGGTTACTGAAGCTTTCTTT
CASSQGRRVTEAFF
>NA|TRBJ1-5|TRBV28|NA
TGTGCCAGCAGACACCCTCCCGACAGGAGTAGCAATCAGCCCCAGCATTTT
CASRHPPDRSSNQPQHF
>TRBD1|TRBJ2-7|TRBV7-2|once
TGTGCCAGCAGCTTCCCAGACAGGGGGCGCGACGAGCAGTACTTC
CASSFPDRGRDEQYF
>TRBD1|TRBJ1-1|TRBV6-5|NA
TGTGCCAGCAGCCCGGGACAGGGGAACACTGAAGCTTTCTTT
CASSPGQGNTEAFF
>NA|TRBJ1-3|TRBV9|NA
TGTGCCAGCAGCGTAGGGATGTCAGGCTCTGGAAACACCATATATTTT
CASSVGMSGSGNTIYF
>NA|TRBJ2-7|TRBV21-1|NA
TGTGCCAGCAGCAAAAGGCGAGATAGCGGGAGAATCTACGAGCAGTACTTC
CASSKRRDSGRIYEQYF
>TRBD2|TRBJ2-1|TRBV11-2|once
TGTGCCAGCAGCTTAAAAATTAGCGGGGTCTCCGCAATCATCAATGAGCAGTTCTTC
CASSLKISGVSAIINEQFF
>TRBD2|TRBJ2-5|TRBV27|NA
TGTGCCACCATGAAAAGGGCGGGAGGGATGCAAGAGACCCAGTACTTC
CATMKRAGGMQETQYF
>TRBD2|TRBJ2-1|TRBV19|once
TGTGCCAGTAGTATGGGACTAGCGGCCGGGGGCTACAATGAGCAGTTCTTC
CASSMGLAAGGYNEQFF
>TRBD1|TRBJ2-2|TRBV10-2|NA
TGCGCCAGCAGCCCGGGACAGGGCATTACCGGGGAGCTGTTTTTT
CASSPGQGITGELFF
>NA|TRBJ2-7|TRBV19|NA
TGTGCCAGTAGTATACACGGCGAGCAGTACTTC
CASSIHGEQYF
>NA|TRBJ2-1|TRBV6-1|NA
TGTGCCAGCAGTGAATCTGGCTTCTCCTACAATGAGCAGTTCTTC
CASSESGFSYNEQFF
>TRBD1|TRBJ1-3|TRBV5-1|NA
TGCGCCAGCAGCCGGACAGGGGGTAACTCTGGAAACACCATATATTTT
CASSRTGGNSGNTIYF
>TRBD1|TRBJ2-1|TRBV6-1|NA
TGTGCCAGCAGTGCCTTCCCGGGACAGTTAGACAATGAGCAGTTCTTC
CASSAFPGQLDNEQFF
>NA|TRBJ1-1|TRBV4-3|NA
TGCGCCAGCAGCCAAGAGAGGTTACTGAACACTGAAGCTTTCTTT
CASSQERLLNTEAFF
>TRBD1|TRBJ2-6|TRBV11-2|NA
TGTGCCAGCAGCTTAAACCACAGGGGTGGCGGGGCCAACGTCCTGACTTTC
CASSLNHRGGGANVLTF
>TRBD2|TRBJ2-2|TRBV7-3|NA
TGTGCCAGCAGCTCGGGAGGGGCCGGGGAGCTGTTTTTT
CASSSGGAGELFF
>TRBD1|TRBJ1-2|TRBV2|once
TGTGCCAGCAGGACAGGGGATGGCTACACCTTC
CASRTGDGYTF
>TRBD2|TRBJ2-7|TRBV10-3|once
TGTGCCATCAGTGAGCGGACTAGCGGCTACGAGCAGTACTTC
CAISERTSGYEQYF
>TRBD2|TRBJ2-1|TRBV7-7|NA
TGTGCTAGCAGCTCAACTAGCGGGATGGGGAATGAGCAGTTCTTC
CASSSTSGMGNEQFF
>NA|TRBJ2-7|TRBV10-3|NA
TGTGCCATCAGTGAGAGACAGCCCGCGAACTACGAGCAGTACTTC
CAISERQPANYEQYF
>TRBD2|TRBJ2-1|TRBV5-1|NA
TGCGCCAGCAGGGCTAGCGGGAGAAATGAGCAGTTCTTC
CASRASGRNEQFF
>TRBD1|TRBJ1-2|TRBV27|NA
TGTGCCAGCAGTCTCACAGGGGACTATGGCTACACCTTC
CASSLTGDYGYTF
>TRBD2|TRBJ2-1|TRBV18|NA
TGTGCCAGCTCACCACCGACTAGCGGGAGGAATGAGCAGTTCTTC
CASSPPTSGRNEQFF
>NA|TRBJ1-2|TRBV23-1|NA
TGCGCCAGCAGTCAACGCCAGAACTATGGCTACACCTTC
CASSQRQNYGYTF
>NA|TRBJ2-7|TRBV4-3|NA
TGCGCCAGCAGCCAAGATTTGCGAGGGCCAGCCTACGAGCAGTACTTC
CASSQDLRGPAYEQYF
>NA|TRBJ1-2|TRBV29-1|once
TGCAGCGTGCGGGTCGGACCCAACTATGGCTACACCTTC
CSVRVGPNYGYTF
>NA|TRBJ2-5|TRBV7-9|NA
TGTGCCAGCAGCTCCACAGGGTACCAAGAGACCCAGTACTTC
CASSSTGYQETQYF